This T cell receptor beta chain originates from a study of early T cells in non-severe SARS-CoV-2 infection. Study-wide context: With bulk RNA from unsorted whole blood as input, sequencing yielded unpaired chains. Notes on the study in general: Matching results from VDJdb favored anti-spike CD8 responses, leaving private and CD4 specificities undetected.

Individual cDNA molecules received unique molecular identifiers during library preparation. A single record per CDR3 protein comes from TCRdb applying MiXCR to the 5' RACE reads. The sample has around 57,000 distinct CDR3 sequences, 7% to 9% seen once; the top ten hold about a tenth. The CDR3 is 15 amino acids. Germline CDR1 is SGDLS and CDR2 is YYNGEE. The V segment lost 1 base and the J segment 4 bases; nucleotides outside the gene matches: 3. As regards this clonotype: What it recognizes is unknown.

The sequenced sample consisted of whole blood. V gene TRBV9 combines with J gene TRBJ2-2, with 8 nucleotides matching TRBD2. This sequence originates from an adult who was a healthcare worker with PCR-confirmed SARS-CoV-2 infection or an uninfected control (not recorded which). CDR3 region: CASSVLAGPTGELFF. The CDR3 nucleotides are TGTGCCAGCAGCGTACTAGCGGGCCCCACCGGGGAGCTGTTTTTT.